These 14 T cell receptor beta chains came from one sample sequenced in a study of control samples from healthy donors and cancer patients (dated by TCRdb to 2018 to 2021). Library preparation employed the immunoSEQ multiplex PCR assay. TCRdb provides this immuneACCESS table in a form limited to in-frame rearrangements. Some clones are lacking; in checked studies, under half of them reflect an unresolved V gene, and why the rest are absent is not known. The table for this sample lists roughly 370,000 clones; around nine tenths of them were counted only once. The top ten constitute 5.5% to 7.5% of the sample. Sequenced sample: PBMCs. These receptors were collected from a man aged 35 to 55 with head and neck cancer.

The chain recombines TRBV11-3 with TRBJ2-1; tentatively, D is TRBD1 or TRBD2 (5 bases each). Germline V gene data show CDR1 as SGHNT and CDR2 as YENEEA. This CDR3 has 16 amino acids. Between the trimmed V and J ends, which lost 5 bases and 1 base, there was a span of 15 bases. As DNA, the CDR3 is TGTGCCAGCAGCACGGGGCCAGCGCCTTCCTACAATGAGCAGTTCTTC. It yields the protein CASSTGPAPSYNEQFF. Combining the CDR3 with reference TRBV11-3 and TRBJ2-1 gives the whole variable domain EAGVVQSPRYKIIEKKQPVAFWCNPISGHNTLYWYLQNLGQGPELLIRYENEEAVDDSQLPKDRFSAERLKGVDSTLKIQPAELGDSAVYLCASSTGPAPSYNEQFFGPGTRLTVL.

The DNA of the CDR3 is TGTGCCACCAGCAACGGGGGGCTAGCGGTAGATACGCAGTATTTT. It translates to CATSNGGLAVDTQYF. The gene calls are TRBV15 and TRBJ2-3; tentatively, D is TRBD2 (7 bases). CDR1 and CDR2 from the germline V gene are LNHNV and YYDKDF (reference sequence). The CDR3 totals 15 residues. Trimming took off 4 bases at V and 5 bases at J, with 16 bases between the two ends.

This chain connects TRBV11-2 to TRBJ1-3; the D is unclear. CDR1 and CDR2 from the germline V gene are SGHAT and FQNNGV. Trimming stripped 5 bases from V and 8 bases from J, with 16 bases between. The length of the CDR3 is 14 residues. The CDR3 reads CASSTMLGSDTIYF. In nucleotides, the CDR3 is TGTGCCAGCAGCACAATGCTGGGGTCGGACACCATATATTTT.

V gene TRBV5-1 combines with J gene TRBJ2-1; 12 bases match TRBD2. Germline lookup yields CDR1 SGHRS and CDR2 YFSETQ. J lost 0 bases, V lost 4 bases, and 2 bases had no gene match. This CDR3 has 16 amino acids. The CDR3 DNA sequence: TGCGCCAGCAGCCTAGCGGGAGGGCCCTCCTACAATGAGCAGTTCTTC. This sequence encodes CASSLAGGPSYNEQFF.

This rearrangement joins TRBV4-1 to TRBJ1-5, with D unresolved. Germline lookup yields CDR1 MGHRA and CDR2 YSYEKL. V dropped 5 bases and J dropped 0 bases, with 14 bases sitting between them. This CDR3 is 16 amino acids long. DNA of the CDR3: TGCGCCAGCAGCGACCCAAGTAAGGGTAGCAATCAGCCCCAGCATTTT. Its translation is CASSDPSKGSNQPQHF.

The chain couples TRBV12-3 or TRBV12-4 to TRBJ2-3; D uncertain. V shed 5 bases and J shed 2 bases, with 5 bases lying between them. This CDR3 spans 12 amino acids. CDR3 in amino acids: CASSPYTDTQYF. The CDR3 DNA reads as TGTGCCAGCAGTCCGTACACAGATACGCAGTATTTT.

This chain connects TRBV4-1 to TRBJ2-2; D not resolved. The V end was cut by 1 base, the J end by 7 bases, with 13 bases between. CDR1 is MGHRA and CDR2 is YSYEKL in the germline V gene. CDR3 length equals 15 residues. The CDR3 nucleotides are TGCGCCAGCAGCCAAGCGACTCACTCGGGCGGGGAGCTGTTTTTT. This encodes CASSQATHSGGELFF.

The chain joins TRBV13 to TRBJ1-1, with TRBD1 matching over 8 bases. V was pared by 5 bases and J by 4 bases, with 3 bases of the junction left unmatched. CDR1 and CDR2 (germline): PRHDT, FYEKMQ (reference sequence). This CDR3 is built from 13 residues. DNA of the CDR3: TGTGCCAGCAGCGAACAGGGGGTCACTGAAGCTTTCTTT. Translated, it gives CASSEQGVTEAFF.

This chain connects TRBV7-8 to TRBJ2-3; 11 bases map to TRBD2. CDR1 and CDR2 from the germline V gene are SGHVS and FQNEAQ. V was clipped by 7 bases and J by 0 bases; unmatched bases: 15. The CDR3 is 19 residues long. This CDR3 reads CASISPRLAGRTSTDTQYF. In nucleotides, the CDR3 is TGTGCCAGCATAAGCCCCCGACTAGCGGGGAGAACTAGCACAGATACGCAGTATTTT.

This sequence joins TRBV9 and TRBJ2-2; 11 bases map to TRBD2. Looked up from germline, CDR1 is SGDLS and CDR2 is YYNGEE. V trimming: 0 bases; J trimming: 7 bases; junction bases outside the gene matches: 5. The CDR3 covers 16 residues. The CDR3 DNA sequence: TGTGCCAGCAGCGTAGGGTCTAGCGGGAGGATCGGGGAGCTGTTTTTT. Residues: CASSVGSSGRIGELFF.

CDR3 nucleotide sequence: TGTGCCAGCAGCTTAAGTGTGGACTACTATAATTCACCCCTCCACTTT. It yields the protein CASSLSVDYYNSPLHF. V is TRBV7-2 and J is TRBJ1-6; D remains ambiguous. V lost 2 bases and J lost 3, with 11 bases in between. The germline V gene has CDR1 SGHTA and CDR2 FQGNSA. The CDR3 is made up of 16 amino acids. The whole variable domain, remainder taken from reference TRBV7-2 and TRBJ1-6, is GAGVSQSPSNKVTEKGKDVELRCDPISGHTALYWYRQSLGQGLEFLIYFQGNSAPDKSGLPSDRFSAERTGGSVSTLTIQRTQQEDSAVYLCASSLSVDYYNSPLHFGNGTRLTVT.

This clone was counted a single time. The DNA of the CDR3 is TGTGCCAGCAGGACCGACCCGGGACAGAAAAACGAGCAGTACTTC. As protein: CASRTDPGQKNEQYF. J is TRBJ2-7 and V is TRBV2; 7 nucleotides line up with TRBD1. The germline CDR1 and CDR2 sequences are SNHLY and FYNNEI. The CDR3 is 15 residues long. V lost 6 bases and J lost 5; bases outside the gene matches: 13.

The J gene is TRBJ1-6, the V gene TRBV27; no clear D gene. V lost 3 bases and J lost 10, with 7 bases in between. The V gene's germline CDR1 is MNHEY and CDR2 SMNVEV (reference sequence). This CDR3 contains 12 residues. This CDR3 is CASSFPRSPLHF. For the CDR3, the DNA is TGTGCCAGCAGTTTCCCCCGATCACCCCTCCACTTT.

CDR3 in DNA: TGTGCCAGCAGGTTGGGACGGAAGAACACTGAAGCTTTCTTT. Translation gives CASRLGRKNTEAFF. V is TRBV11-2 and J is TRBJ1-1; weak D call: TRBD1 (5 bases). Per the germline V gene, CDR1 is SGHAT and CDR2 is FQNNGV. The germline V and J ends were trimmed by 6 bases and 1 base, with 12 bases remaining between them. The CDR3 consists of 14 residues.